This T cell receptor beta chain was identified in a study of T cells expressing NK-cell markers. Overall study context: Sorted CD3+CD56+NKG2C+, CD3+CD56+NKG2C- and CD3+CD56-NKG2C+ T cells supplied TCR beta repertoires.

Germline V lookup: CDR1 SQVTM, CDR2 ANQGSEA. The CDR3 covers 16 residues. Making the TCR beta cDNA relied on 5'RACE template switching with UMIs. TCRdb re-called the 5' RACE reads, yielding one record per CDR3 amino acid sequence without DNA. The sample data list 500,000 to 600,000 distinct CDR3 sequences. The sequence was collected from a young man in good health. The V gene is TRBV29-1, the J gene TRBJ2-2. Material: blood T cells: a sorted CD56 or NKG2C T cell subset, CD4+ or CD8+ T cells, or bulk PBMC T cells (not recorded which). CDR3 protein: CSVAVFETVNTGELFF.